This T cell receptor beta chain was obtained from a study of cytomegalovirus exposure and HLA in healthy donors (dated by TCRdb to the late 2010s). For the wider study: An earlier analysis of some 550 of the donors reported about 250 Gb of sequence data and 100 million to 140 million unique TCR beta sequences from about 180 million T cells. An early release covering more than 500 HLA-typed donors comprised about 320 gigabases of sequencing data and around 85 million unique TCR sequences. Of the 300 to 500 genotyped donors, 75% to 85% were placed in the genetic ancestry cluster associated with self-reported Caucasian donors. The study aimed to test whether cataloging public T cell receptors could reveal signatures of past pathogen exposure. The T cell repertoires of about 700 subjects were profiled by immunosequencing and related to cytomegalovirus serostatus. Along with the approximately 700-subject first cohort, a separate validation cohort of over 90 different subjects was used. The study combined high-throughput TCR immunosequencing, statistical association of individual TCRs with disease status, and machine learning to predict cytomegalovirus infection status. A later analysis re-analyzed previously published TCR beta repertoires from hundreds of donors and added high-resolution HLA genotyping to study TCR occurrence patterns. Rather than drawing on any new phenotypic data, the later analysis identified candidate immune exposures from TCR beta sequences and the way those sequences occurred across donors. An earlier analysis of around 540 of the donors applied high-throughput TCR beta sequencing to assess whether each TCR beta V gene segment acted as functional or pseudogenic. Donor age, sex, ethnicity and CMV serostatus were compiled together with the repertoire data. A later genetic analysis used genome-wide SNP genotypes for about 55% of the 666 donors, treating that subset as a discovery cohort. Every repertoire in the discovery cohort had been generated on one and the same sequencing platform. Class I and class II HLA loci were covered by the typing at four-digit resolution. Typing coverage differed by locus: A, B, C, DRB1 and DQB1 were typed in about 629-630 donors, DQA1 in about 550, DPA1 in some 570, and DPB1 in just under 480. Because of strong linkage in the cohort, roughly 5 DR-DQ haplotypes were treated as single units for association and clustering. Among 398 genotyped donors of the cohort, an average of 235,054 unique TCR beta nucleotide sequences were sequenced per donor, around 20% of them non-productive. Summary of the overall study and its limitations: In a later analysis, about 17,000 TCR beta sequences were associated with specific HLA alleles at a false discovery rate of 0.05. Strong co-occurrence of HLA alleles, especially DR and DQ, made assigning TCR associations to individual alleles difficult. The authors suggested that the approach could potentially be extended to other disease states and immunological phenotypes. Most TCR sequences were observed very rarely across donors, whereas some public TCRs were present in many individuals. Linkage disequilibrium might explain the correlated functional status among segregating V segments, but an unknown experimental factor could not be ruled out. This cohort had only TCR beta chains sequenced, and the lack of alpha or paired-chain data limited which features could be detected. An association between a missense DCLRE1C variant and V-gene and J-gene trimming of TCR beta chains was found in a later genetic analysis and replicated in an independent cohort. Because some donors lacked HLA typing at each locus, the association tests relied only on the typed subset. In a later analysis, HLA-associated TCR beta chains were found to be more clonally expanded and to have lower generation probabilities than equally common non-associated chains. In an earlier analysis of under 600 of the donors, most TCR beta V segments were observed in productive rearrangements about 90% or about 30% of the time, broadly matching IMGT annotations. Because counts were too low, about 15 rarely observed V segments, including chromosome 9 orphons, were left out of the earlier analysis of 587 of the donors. A cluster of highly shared sequence variants was judged likely to be a technical artifact of the sequencing pipeline. The 87-base-pair reads could not distinguish some IMGT-functional V segments, including TRBV6-2 and TRBV6-3, so those segments were excluded. Roughly uniform sequencing depth across donors was assumed in presence/absence analyses, although this assumption may not hold. For the cohort, immune exposure information was limited to CMV serostatus. The classifier was reported to diagnose cytomegalovirus status with high specificity and sensitivity in both the original cohort and the validation cohort. A later analysis found that most CMV-associated TCR beta chains appeared HLA-restricted, with HLA associations seemingly driven largely by CMV exposure. In a later analysis, the rate of TCR association differed among HLA loci, with DRB1 alleles having the most associated TCRs and HLA-C alleles having the fewest. A further reported finding was that TCR beta sequences accurately predicted the HLA-A and HLA-B alleles for most subjects in the first cohort. According to a later analysis, parvovirus B19, influenza, CMV and Epstein-Barr virus appeared linked to several top co-occurrence clusters. In a later genetic analysis, fewer N-insertions in productive TCRs were reported among donors in an Asian-associated ancestry cluster than the 666-donor mean. The study listed approximately 150 TCR beta chains as associated with cytomegalovirus. In vitro tests confirmed that a few of the cytomegalovirus-associated TCR beta chains recognize cytomegalovirus antigens.

The cohort was made up of roughly 670 healthy bone marrow donors. At the time of sampling, all cohort members were nominally healthy, though unrecorded immune exposures were likely present. The donor was CMV seronegative and belonged to the group of 350 to 400 seronegative cohort members. A peripheral blood sample was collected from each donor, and TCR beta sequencing was performed on peripheral blood mononuclear cells. The Qiagen DNeasy Blood Extraction Kit was used to extract genomic DNA from the blood cell samples. To note about this clone: Its antigen is still unknown. No much larger clone is present one base from it, and per-base qualities are unavailable.

Libraries came from the immunoSEQ multiplex PCR assay. For the multiplex PCR, a mixture combining 60 forward primers for TCR Vbeta segments and 13 reverse primers for TCR Jbeta segments was used. The CDR3 region of rearranged TCR beta genes was amplified from genomic DNA with a multiplex PCR assay. Amplified TCR beta libraries were sequenced as 87-base-pair reads on the Illumina HiSeq System. Per the source publication's procedure: A later analysis tallied 75 million to 95 million unique TCR beta chains across the approximately 670 repertoires, and approximately 12 million of those chains were shared by two or more donors. Raw reads were error-corrected and collapsed into unique sequences with a nearest-neighbor algorithm that merged closely related sequences to remove PCR and sequencing errors. To assign V, D and J gene segments, CDR3 sequences were aligned to IMGT reference sequences. For a sequence to be retained, a match of at least six nucleotides to both a V gene segment and a J gene segment was required. Rearrangements were classified as productive when the CDR3 lacked stop codons and remained in frame with V and J, and all other rearrangements were classified as non-productive. CDR3 was defined according to IMGT convention as the region running from the second conserved V-encoded cysteine to the conserved J-encoded phenylalanine. Sequences without an unambiguous match to a single V gene segment were excluded from the earlier analysis of about 600 of the donors. In an earlier analysis of several hundred of the donors, V segments were called functional above 56.7% productive rearrangements and were called segregating when the between-donor standard deviation exceeded 5%. To diagnose cytomegalovirus status from the catalog of TCR beta chain sequences, a statistical classification framework was built. V and J gene assignment, in a later analysis, came from comparing TCR nucleotide sequences with IMGT/GENE-DB human TR gene sequences. A later analysis assigned CDR3 sequences and most-parsimonious VDJ recombination scenarios with the TCRdist pipeline. In a later analysis, every TCR beta chain was defined by the combination of its CDR3 amino acid sequence and its V-gene family, and reads without a unique V-gene family were dropped. In a later analysis, approximately 590 highly shared, low-generation-probability nucleotide sequences were removed to address suspected cross-contamination and a sequencing artifact. In a later analysis, a clonal expansion index was calculated for each public chain from normalized within-repertoire ranks of inferred template counts. Generation probabilities in a later analysis came from a VDJ recombination model fitted to out-of-frame rearrangements, and those results were checked against IGoR. A later analysis scored TCR-TCR, TCR-HLA and TCR-CMV co-occurrence with hypergeometric tests, applying a repertoire-size bias correction to TCR pairs. A later analysis estimated false discovery rates by permuting HLA or CMV assignments 20 times. In a later analysis, co-occurring TCRs were grouped with DBSCAN, and TCRdist sequence similarity was added when clustering was performed within HLA-allele-positive subsets. For co-occurrence clustering, repertoires with fewer than 30,000 or more than 120,000 public chains were excluded, along with a handful of repertoires with anomalous nucleotide sharing. In its TCRdb copy, this immuneACCESS table keeps in-frame sequences only and misses some clones. Where compared with another copy, unresolved V genes explain less than half of these, and the others have no known cause. That table gives V, J and clone size, and the DNA gave D and trimming. Recorded for this sample are some 85,000 clones; approximately 88% of them occurred a single time. The top ten hold roughly 2% of the sample.

Sequences GTSNPN (CDR1) and SVGIG (CDR2) are obtained from the germline V gene (reference sequence). From cysteine to phenylalanine, the CDR3 is 15 amino acids long. Of all the DNA, just the CDR3 is kept, 45 bases in frame from base 1. The V end loses 0 bases and the J end loses 0 bases, and a stretch of 12 bases separates them. The sample was PBMCs. This receptor was obtained from a man aged 18 to 35 in good health and CMV-seronegative. This chain joins TRBV30 to TRBJ2-7; a weak D assignment points to TRBD1 (5 bases agree). The DNA reads TGTGCCTGGAGTGTACAGGCAGGGCCCTCCTACGAGCAGTACTTC. This translates into CAWSVQAGPSYEQYF.